The rows below give T cell receptor beta chains drawn from one sample of a study of CD8 T cells in ankylosing spondylitis. MiXCR, applied by TCRdb to the 5' RACE reads, yields one record per CDR3 protein. The sample lists over 600,000 distinct CDR3 sequences, over 15% seen once, with 15% to 20% in the top ten. The specimen was blood, either unsorted or a sorted T cell fraction (not recorded which). The origin of the receptors is a male donor with ankylosing spondylitis. CDR3s include the opening cysteine and the closing phenylalanine or tryptophan. D genes are given only for firm matches. Not all rows give a size; the values are once, few, many and, for expanded clones, a class.

v_gene	abundance	d_gene	j_gene	CDR3aa	CDR3nt
TRBV4-2	few	TRBD1	TRBJ1-2	CASSQATGQAGYGYTF	TGTGCCAGCAGCCAAGCAACCGGACAGGCCGGCTATGGCTACACCTTC
TRBV6-1	.	TRBD2	TRBJ2-2	CASTMGLAGDTGELFF	TGTGCCAGCACCATGGGACTAGCGGGAGACACCGGGGAGCTGTTTTTT
TRBV12-5	many	.	TRBJ2-3	CASGLYGDTQYF	TGTGCTAGTGGTTTGTACGGAGATACGCAGTATTTT
TRBV7-9	.	TRBD2	TRBJ2-1	CASSLGLATDNEQFF	TGTGCCAGCAGCTTGGGACTAGCGACCGACAATGAGCAGTTCTTC
TRBV19	few	TRBD2	TRBJ2-6	CASSVGRDSGANVLTF	TGTGCCAGTAGTGTAGGGAGGGACTCTGGGGCCAACGTCCTGACTTTC
TRBV9	few	TRBD1	TRBJ2-4	CASSKGGQGGNIQYF	TGTGCCAGCAGCAAGGGGGGACAGGGGGGAAACATTCAGTACTTC
TRBV7-6	few	.	TRBJ1-1	CASSTPGENTEAFF	TGTGCCAGCAGCACTCCAGGGGAGAACACTGAAGCTTTCTTT
TRBV5-1	few	TRBD2	TRBJ2-1	CASSLAWGGNEQFF	TGCGCCAGCAGCTTGGCCTGGGGGGGGAATGAGCAGTTCTTC
TRBV6-5	.	.	TRBJ2-5	CASSYYEFAETQYF	TGTGCCAGCAGTTACTATGAGTTCGCGGAGACCCAGTACTTC
TRBV7-2	few	.	TRBJ1-1	CASSLWDTATEAFF	TGTGCCAGCAGCTTATGGGACACCGCCACTGAAGCTTTCTTT
TRBV7-8	few	.	TRBJ2-7	CASSLLGGGLTYEQYF	TGTGCCAGCAGCTTACTCGGCGGGGGCCTTACCTACGAGCAGTACTTC
TRBV7-2	.	TRBD1	TRBJ2-1	CASSLDQGAREQFF	TGTGCCAGCAGCTTAGATCAGGGGGCGCGTGAGCAGTTCTTC
TRBV20-1	.	.	TRBJ2-3	CSALGFFSYQGSSYTDTQYF	TGCAGTGCTCTTGGTTTTTTCTCGTATCAAGGAAGCTCGTACACAGATACGCAGTATTTT
TRBV5-5	.	.	TRBJ2-7	CASKFTVAGVYYEQYF	TGTGCCAGCAAATTCACAGTCGCAGGGGTGTACTACGAGCAGTACTTC
TRBV11-2	few	.	TRBJ1-1	CASSLMDPLGTEAFF	TGTGCCAGCAGCTTAATGGACCCGCTGGGCACTGAAGCTTTCTTT
TRBV2	few	.	TRBJ1-3	CASNGGGSGNTIYF	TGTGCCAGCAACGGAGGGGGCTCTGGAAACACCATATATTTT
TRBV11-2	.	.	TRBJ2-1	CASSLRRYNEQFF	TGTGCCAGCAGCTTAAGGCGCTACAATGAGCAGTTCTTC
TRBV30	few	.	TRBJ1-2	CAWNRGYGYTF	TGTGCCTGGAACCGGGGCTATGGCTACACCTTC
TRBV5-1	.	TRBD2	TRBJ2-2	CASGLALGTGELFF	TGCGCCAGCGGACTAGCATTGGGCACCGGGGAGCTGTTTTTT
TRBV12-3/TRBV12-4	few	TRBD2	TRBJ2-7	CASSSRLAGRYEQYF	TGTGCCAGCAGCTCCCGACTAGCGGGGAGGTACGAGCAGTACTTC
TRBV7-2	few	.	TRBJ2-5	CASSLQGLYETQYF	TGTGCCAGCAGCTTACAGGGGTTGTACGAGACCCAGTACTTC
TRBV7-8	.	.	TRBJ2-2	CASSLALRAKQAGELFF	TGTGCCAGCAGCTTAGCTCTCCGGGCCAAGCAGGCCGGGGAGCTGTTTTTT
TRBV7-2	.	.	TRBJ1-2	CASSPGLGGNYGYTF	TGTGCCAGCAGCCCCGGGTTGGGGGGGAACTATGGCTACACCTTC
TRBV7-9	few	.	TRBJ1-4	CASSSPNPRVTGKLFF	TGTGCCAGCAGCTCTCCTAACCCCCGAGTAACTGGGAAACTGTTTTTT
TRBV21-1	.	.	TRBJ1-2	CASSIRGDGGQGDYGYTF	TGTGCCAGCAGTATTCGAGGGGATGGTGGCCAAGGAGACTATGGCTACACCTTC
TRBV27	few	TRBD2	TRBJ2-1	CASSHTTWIGRALNEQFF	TGTGCCAGCAGTCATACCACTTGGATCGGGAGGGCCTTAAATGAGCAGTTCTTC
TRBV6-2/TRBV6-3	.	.	TRBJ2-7	CASSYFLGTDEQYF	TGTGCCAGCAGTTACTTTTTGGGGACCGACGAGCAGTACTTC
TRBV29-1	few	.	TRBJ2-3	CSVAGAPSTDTQYF	TGCAGCGTGGCCGGCGCGCCGAGCACAGATACGCAGTATTTT
TRBV7-9	few	.	TRBJ2-1	CASSPRGQASNEQFF	TGTGCCAGCAGCCCCCGGGGGCAGGCAAGCAATGAGCAGTTCTTC
TRBV29-1	few	.	TRBJ2-7	CSVGNSYEQYF	TGCAGCGTTGGAAACTCCTACGAGCAGTACTTC
TRBV19	.	.	TRBJ2-2	CASSPWQTTGELFF	TGTGCCAGTAGCCCTTGGCAGACGACCGGGGAGCTGTTTTTT
TRBV20-1	few	TRBD2	TRBJ2-3	CSAPGLAGGTDTQYF	TGCAGTGCCCCGGGACTAGCGGGAGGCACAGATACGCAGTATTTT
TRBV6-7	.	.	TRBJ1-1	CASSSPEAFF	TGTGCCAGCAGTTCTCCCGAAGCTTTCTTT
TRBV7-2	.	.	TRBJ1-4	CASSQGATGEKLFF	TGTGCCAGCAGCCAGGGAGCAACGGGCGAAAAACTGTTTTTT
TRBV11-2	few	TRBD2	TRBJ2-2	CASSLTAGGPAGELFF	TGTGCCAGCAGCTTGACAGCGGGAGGCCCGGCCGGGGAGCTGTTTTTT
TRBV20-1	many	.	TRBJ1-2	CSASSGTAGGYTF	TGCAGTGCTAGTTCAGGGACTGCTGGTGGCTACACCTTC
TRBV2	few	.	TRBJ1-1	CASNKEGGNTEAFF	TGTGCCAGCAATAAGGAGGGGGGGAACACTGAAGCTTTCTTT
TRBV5-1	.	.	TRBJ1-1	CASSLQGHYTNTEAFF	TGCGCCAGCAGCTTGCAGGGACACTATACGAACACTGAAGCTTTCTTT
TRBV27	.	.	TRBJ2-2	CASSLRSGAGELFF	TGTGCCAGCAGTTTACGGTCCGGGGCGGGGGAGCTGTTTTTT
TRBV10-3	few	.	TRBJ2-5	CAISESPRTFQETQYF	TGTGCCATCAGTGAGTCCCCCAGGACTTTCCAAGAGACCCAGTACTTC
TRBV15	few	.	TRBJ2-6	CATSEARGRSNVLTF	TGTGCCACCAGCGAGGCCCGCGGCCGATCCAACGTCCTGACTTTC
TRBV5-1	.	.	TRBJ2-6	CASSWNSGANVLTF	TGCGCCAGCAGCTGGAACTCTGGGGCCAACGTCCTGACTTTC